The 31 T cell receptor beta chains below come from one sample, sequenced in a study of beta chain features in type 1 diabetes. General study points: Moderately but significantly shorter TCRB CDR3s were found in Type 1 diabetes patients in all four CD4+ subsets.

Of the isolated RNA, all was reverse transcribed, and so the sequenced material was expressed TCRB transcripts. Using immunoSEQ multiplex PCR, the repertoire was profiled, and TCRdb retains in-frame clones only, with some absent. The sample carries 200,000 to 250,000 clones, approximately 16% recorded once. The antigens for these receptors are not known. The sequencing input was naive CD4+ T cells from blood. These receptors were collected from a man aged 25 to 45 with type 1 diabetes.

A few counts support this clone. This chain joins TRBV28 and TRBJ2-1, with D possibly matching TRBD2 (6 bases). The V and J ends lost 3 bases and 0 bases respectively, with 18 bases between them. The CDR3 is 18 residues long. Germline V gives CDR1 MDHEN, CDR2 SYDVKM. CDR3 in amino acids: CASSLVGGGASSYNEQFF. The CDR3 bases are TGTGCCAGCAGTTTGGTGGGAGGTGGGGCCTCCTCCTACAATGAGCAGTTCTTC.

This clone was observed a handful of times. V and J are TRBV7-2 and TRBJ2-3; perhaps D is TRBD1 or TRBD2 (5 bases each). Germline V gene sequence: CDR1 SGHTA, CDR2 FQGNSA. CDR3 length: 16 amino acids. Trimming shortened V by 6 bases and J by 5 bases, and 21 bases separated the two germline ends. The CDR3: CASSGGSGIVRDTQYF. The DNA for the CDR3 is TGTGCCAGCAGTGGGGGATCAGGGATAGTGAGAGATACGCAGTATTTT.

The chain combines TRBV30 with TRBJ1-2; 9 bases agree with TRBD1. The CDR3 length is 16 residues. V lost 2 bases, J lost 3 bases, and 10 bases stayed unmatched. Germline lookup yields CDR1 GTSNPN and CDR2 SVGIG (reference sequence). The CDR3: CAWSTQGASRDYGYTF. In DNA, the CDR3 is TGTGCCTGGAGTACACAGGGGGCGAGTAGGGACTATGGCTACACCTTC.

The CDR3 is CASSQVAQLRSEQYF. DNA for the CDR3: TGTGCCAGCAGCCAAGTAGCCCAGTTACGGAGCGAGCAGTACTTC. The chain carries TRBV5-4 and TRBJ2-7; D remains unclear. Germline CDR1 and CDR2: SGHNT and YYREEE (reference sequence). The V and J ends lost 4 bases and 6 bases respectively, with 20 bases between them. The CDR3 covers 15 residues.

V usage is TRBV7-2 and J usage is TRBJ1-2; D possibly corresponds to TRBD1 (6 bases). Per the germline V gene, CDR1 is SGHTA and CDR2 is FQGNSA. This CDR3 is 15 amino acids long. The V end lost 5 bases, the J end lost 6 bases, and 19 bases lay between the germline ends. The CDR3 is CASSQDRTVTNGYTF. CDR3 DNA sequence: TGTGCCAGCAGCCAAGATCGGACAGTAACTAATGGCTACACCTTC.

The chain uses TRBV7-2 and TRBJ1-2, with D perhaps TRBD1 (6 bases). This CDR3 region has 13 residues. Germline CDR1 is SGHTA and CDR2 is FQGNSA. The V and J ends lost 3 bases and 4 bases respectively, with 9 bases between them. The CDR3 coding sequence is TGTGCCAGCAGCTTGGACAGATCCTATGGCTACACCTTC. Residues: CASSLDRSYGYTF. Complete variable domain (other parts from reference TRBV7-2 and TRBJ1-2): GAGVSQSPSNKVTEKGKDVELRCDPISGHTALYWYRQSLGQGLEFLIYFQGNSAPDKSGLPSDRFSAERTGGSVSTLTIQRTQQEDSAVYLCASSLDRSYGYTFGSGTRLTVV.

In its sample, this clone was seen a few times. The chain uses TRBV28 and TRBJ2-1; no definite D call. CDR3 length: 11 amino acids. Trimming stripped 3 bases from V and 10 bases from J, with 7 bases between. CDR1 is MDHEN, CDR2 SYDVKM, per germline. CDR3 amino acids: CASSFASEQFF. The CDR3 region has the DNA TGTGCCAGCAGTTTCGCATCAGAGCAGTTCTTC.

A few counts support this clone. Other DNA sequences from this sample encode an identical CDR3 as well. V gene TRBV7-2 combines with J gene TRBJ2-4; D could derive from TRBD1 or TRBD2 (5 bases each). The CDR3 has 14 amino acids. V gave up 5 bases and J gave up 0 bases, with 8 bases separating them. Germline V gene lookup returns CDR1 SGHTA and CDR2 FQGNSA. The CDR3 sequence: CASSPGTAKNIQYF. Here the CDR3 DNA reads TGTGCCAGCAGCCCCGGGACAGCCAAAAACATTCAGTACTTC.

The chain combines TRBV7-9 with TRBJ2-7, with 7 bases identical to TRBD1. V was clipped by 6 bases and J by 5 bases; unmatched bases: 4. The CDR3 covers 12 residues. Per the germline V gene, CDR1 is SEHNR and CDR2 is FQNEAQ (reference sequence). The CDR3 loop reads CASRDRVHEQYF. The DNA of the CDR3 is TGTGCCAGCAGAGACAGGGTCCACGAGCAGTACTTC.

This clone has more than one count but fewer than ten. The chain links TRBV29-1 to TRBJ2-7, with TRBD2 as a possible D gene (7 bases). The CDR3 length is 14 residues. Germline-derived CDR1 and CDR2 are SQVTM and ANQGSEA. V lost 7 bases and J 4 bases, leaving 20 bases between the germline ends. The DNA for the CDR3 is TGCAGCGCCAAGGGGAGGGGGATGTTGTACGAGCAGTACTTC. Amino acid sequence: CSAKGRGMLYEQYF.

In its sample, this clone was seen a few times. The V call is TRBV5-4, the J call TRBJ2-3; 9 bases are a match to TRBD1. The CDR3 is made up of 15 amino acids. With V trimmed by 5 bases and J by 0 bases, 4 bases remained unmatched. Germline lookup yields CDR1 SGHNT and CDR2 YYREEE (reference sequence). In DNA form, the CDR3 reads TGTGCCAGCAGTGGACAGGGGTTTAGCACAGATACGCAGTATTTT. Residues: CASSGQGFSTDTQYF. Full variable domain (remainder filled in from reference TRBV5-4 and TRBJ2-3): ETGVTQSPTHLIKTRGQQVTLRCSSQSGHNTVSWYQQALGQGPQFIFQYYREEENGRGNFPPRFSGLQFPNYSSELNVNALELDDSALYLCASSGQGFSTDTQYFGPGTRLTVL.

DNA of the CDR3: TGCGCCAGCAGCTTGGGGACAGGAATGGCGCAGGAGCAGTACTTC. Amino acid sequence: CASSLGTGMAQEQYF. The chain is built from TRBV5-1 and TRBJ2-7, with TRBD1 matching over 7 bases. Germline V CDR1 and CDR2: SGHRS, YFSETQ. Trimming removed 0 bases from V and 7 bases from J; junction bases left unmatched: 10. The CDR3 runs 15 residues.

The CDR3 DNA sequence: TGTGCCAGCAGCTCGGGACAACCGGTGGAGACCCAGTACTTC. As protein: CASSSGQPVETQYF. The V call is TRBV11-2, the J call TRBJ2-5; D might be TRBD1 (6 bases). Germline assignment: CDR1 SGHAT and CDR2 FQNNGV. The CDR3 sequence is 14 residues long. V lost 4 bases, J lost 5 bases, and 14 bases lay in between.

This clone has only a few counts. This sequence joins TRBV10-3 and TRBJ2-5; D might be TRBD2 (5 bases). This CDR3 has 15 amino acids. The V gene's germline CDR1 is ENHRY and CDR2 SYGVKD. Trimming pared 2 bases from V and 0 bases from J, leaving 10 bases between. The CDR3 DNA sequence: TGTGCCATCAGTGAGCGTCGGCGGGACCAAGAGACCCAGTACTTC. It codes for CAISERRRDQETQYF.

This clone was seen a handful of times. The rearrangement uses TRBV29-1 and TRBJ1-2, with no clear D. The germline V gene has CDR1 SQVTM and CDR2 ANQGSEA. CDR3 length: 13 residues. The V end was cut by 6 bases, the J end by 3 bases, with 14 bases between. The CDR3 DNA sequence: TGCAGCGTCAGAGTTGGTGTTGACTATGGCTACACCTTC. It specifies CSVRVGVDYGYTF.

CDR3 coding DNA: TGTGCCAGCTCACTGGGGAGCGGGACCTACAATGAGCAGTTCTTC. This sequence encodes CASSLGSGTYNEQFF. The rearrangement links TRBV18 to TRBJ2-1; 7 bases agree with TRBD2. Germline assignment: CDR1 KGHSH and CDR2 LQKENI. J gave up 2 bases and V 4 bases, and 5 bases lay outside the gene matches. The CDR3 is 15 amino acids.

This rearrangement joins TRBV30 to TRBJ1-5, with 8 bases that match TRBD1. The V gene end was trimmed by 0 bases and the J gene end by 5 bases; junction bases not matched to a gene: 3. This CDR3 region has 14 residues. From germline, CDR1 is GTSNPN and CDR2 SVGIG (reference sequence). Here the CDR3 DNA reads TGTGCCTGGAGTGTAGCAGGGGGCTATCAGCCCCAGCATTTT. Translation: CAWSVAGGYQPQHF.

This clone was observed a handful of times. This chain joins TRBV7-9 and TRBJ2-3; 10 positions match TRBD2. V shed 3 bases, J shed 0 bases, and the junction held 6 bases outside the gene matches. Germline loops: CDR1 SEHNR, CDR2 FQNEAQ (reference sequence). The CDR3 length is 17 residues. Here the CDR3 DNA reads TGTGCCAGCAGCTTCGCTGAGACTAGCGGGAGCACAGATACGCAGTATTTT. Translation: CASSFAETSGSTDTQYF.

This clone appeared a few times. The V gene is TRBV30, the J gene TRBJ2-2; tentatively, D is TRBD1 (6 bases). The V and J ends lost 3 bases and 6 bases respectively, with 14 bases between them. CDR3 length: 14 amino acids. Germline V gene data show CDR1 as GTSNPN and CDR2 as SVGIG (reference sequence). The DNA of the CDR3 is TGTGCCTGGAGGGCCGGGACATGGCCCGGGGAGCTGTTTTTT. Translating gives CAWRAGTWPGELFF.

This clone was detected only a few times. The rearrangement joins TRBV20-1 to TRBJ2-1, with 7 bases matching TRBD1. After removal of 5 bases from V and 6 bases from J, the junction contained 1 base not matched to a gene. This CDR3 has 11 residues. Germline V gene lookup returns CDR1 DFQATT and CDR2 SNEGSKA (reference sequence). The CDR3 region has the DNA TGCAGTGCTTACAGGGGCAATGAGCAGTTCTTC. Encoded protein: CSAYRGNEQFF.

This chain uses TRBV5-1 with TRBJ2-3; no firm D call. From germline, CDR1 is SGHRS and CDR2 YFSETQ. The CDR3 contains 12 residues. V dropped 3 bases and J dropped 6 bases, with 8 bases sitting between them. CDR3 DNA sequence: TGCGCCAGCAGCTATTCACGGGATACGCAGTATTTT. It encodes CASSYSRDTQYF.

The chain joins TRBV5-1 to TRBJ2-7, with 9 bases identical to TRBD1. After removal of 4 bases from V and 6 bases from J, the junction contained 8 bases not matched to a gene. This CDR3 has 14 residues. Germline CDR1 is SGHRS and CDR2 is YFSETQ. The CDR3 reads CASSPFPDRGEQYF. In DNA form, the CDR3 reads TGCGCCAGCAGCCCGTTCCCGGACAGGGGCGAGCAGTACTTC.

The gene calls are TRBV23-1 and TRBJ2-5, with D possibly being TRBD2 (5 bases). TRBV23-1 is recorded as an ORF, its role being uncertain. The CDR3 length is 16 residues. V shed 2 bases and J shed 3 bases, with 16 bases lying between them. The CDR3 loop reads CASSQKDWERKETQYF. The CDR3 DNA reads TGCGCCAGCAGTCAAAAAGACTGGGAGCGGAAAGAGACCCAGTACTTC.

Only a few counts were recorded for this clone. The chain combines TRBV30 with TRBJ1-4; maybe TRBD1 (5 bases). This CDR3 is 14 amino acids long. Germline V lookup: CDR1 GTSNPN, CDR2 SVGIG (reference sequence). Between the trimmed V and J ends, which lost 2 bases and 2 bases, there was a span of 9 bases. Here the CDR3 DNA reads TGTGCCTGGAGTACAGGCCTCACTAATGAAAAACTGTTTTTT. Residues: CAWSTGLTNEKLFF.

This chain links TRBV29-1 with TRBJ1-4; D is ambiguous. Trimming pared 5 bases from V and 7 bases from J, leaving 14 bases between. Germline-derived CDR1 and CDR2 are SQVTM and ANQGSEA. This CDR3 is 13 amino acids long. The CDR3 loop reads CSVRGQNSEKLFF. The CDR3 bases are TGCAGCGTTCGGGGTCAGAACTCTGAAAAACTGTTTTTT.

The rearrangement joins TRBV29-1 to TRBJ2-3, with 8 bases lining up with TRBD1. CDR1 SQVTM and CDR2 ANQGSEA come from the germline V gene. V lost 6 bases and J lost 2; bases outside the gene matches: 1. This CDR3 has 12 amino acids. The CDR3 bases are TGCAGCGTGGACAGGGACACAGATACGCAGTATTTT. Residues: CSVDRDTDTQYF.

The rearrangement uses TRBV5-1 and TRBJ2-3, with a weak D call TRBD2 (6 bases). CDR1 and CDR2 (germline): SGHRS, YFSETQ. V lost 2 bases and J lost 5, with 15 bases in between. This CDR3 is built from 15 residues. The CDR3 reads CASSLSGRSGDTQYF. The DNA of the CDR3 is TGCGCCAGCAGCTTATCCGGGAGATCTGGAGATACGCAGTATTTT.

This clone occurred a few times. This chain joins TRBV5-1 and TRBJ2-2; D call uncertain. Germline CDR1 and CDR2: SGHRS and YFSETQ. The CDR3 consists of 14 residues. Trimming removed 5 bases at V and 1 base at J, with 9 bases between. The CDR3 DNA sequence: TGCGCCAGCAGTTCCCTGGGGAACACCGGGGAGCTGTTTTTT. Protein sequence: CASSSLGNTGELFF.

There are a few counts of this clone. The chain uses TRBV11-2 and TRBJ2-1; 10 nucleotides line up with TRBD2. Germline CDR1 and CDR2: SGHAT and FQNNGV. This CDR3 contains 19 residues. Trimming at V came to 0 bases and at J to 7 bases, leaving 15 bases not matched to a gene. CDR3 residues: CASSLDSPSGLARGNEQFF. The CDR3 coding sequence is TGTGCCAGCAGCTTAGATTCCCCCTCGGGACTAGCGAGAGGGAATGAGCAGTTCTTC.

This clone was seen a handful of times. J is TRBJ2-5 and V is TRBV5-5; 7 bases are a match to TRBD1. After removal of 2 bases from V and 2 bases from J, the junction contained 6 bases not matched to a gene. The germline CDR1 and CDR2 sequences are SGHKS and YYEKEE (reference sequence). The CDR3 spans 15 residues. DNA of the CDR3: TGTGCCAGCAGCTTACCCGGGACAGTGCAAGAGACCCAGTACTTC. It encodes CASSLPGTVQETQYF.

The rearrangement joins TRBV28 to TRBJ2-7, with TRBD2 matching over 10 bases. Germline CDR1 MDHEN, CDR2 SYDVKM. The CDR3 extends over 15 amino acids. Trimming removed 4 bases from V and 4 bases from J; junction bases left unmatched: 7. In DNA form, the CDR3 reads TGTGCCAGCAGTTCCCCTAGCGGGAGTGGATACGAGCAGTACTTC. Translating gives CASSSPSGSGYEQYF.